Listed below are T cell receptor beta chains from one sample, sequenced in a study of OX40 agonist ivuxolimab in advanced cancers. Some clones are missing from TCRdb's copy, which holds only in-frame ones; the method was immunoSEQ multiplex PCR. Among fewer than 140,000 clones listed, approximately 90% were seen once. The sequencing here drew on CD4+ or CD8+ T cells sorted from blood, taken in a trial of the OX40 agonist ivuxolimab. The receptors were sampled from an adult with an advanced solid tumor such as melanoma, head and neck, liver or kidney cancer. Each CDR3 is given with its conserved first and last residue. The D gene is left open where the match is weak. Clone size, where shown, is once, few, many, or a class for clones that have expanded.

j_call,v_call,clone_size,d_call,cdr3_aa,cdr3_nt
TRBJ1-5,TRBV7-2,once,-,CASSSDSHSNQPQHF,TGTGCCAGCAGCTCTGACAGCCATAGCAATCAGCCCCAGCATTTT
TRBJ2-7,TRBV5-1,-,TRBD2,CASSPRASGASYEQYF,TGCGCCAGCAGCCCCCGGGCTAGCGGGGCCTCCTACGAGCAGTACTTC
TRBJ1-2,TRBV5-4,-,-,CASSTRGRDNYGYTF,TGTGCCAGCAGCACCCGGGGCCGGGACAACTATGGCTACACCTTC
TRBJ1-6,TRBV6-1,-,-,CASGTDPNSPLHF,TGTGCCAGCGGGACCGACCCCAATTCACCCCTCCACTTT
TRBJ2-5,TRBV5-5,-,-,CASSFTHDWETQYF,TGTGCCAGCAGCTTTACGCACGATTGGGAGACCCAGTACTTC
TRBJ2-6,TRBV9,-,-,CASSVGGAGGANVLTF,TGTGCCAGCAGCGTAGGCGGGGCGGGAGGGGCCAACGTCCTGACTTTC
TRBJ1-4,TRBV7-2,-,TRBD1,CASSQDRAREKLFF,TGTGCCAGCAGCCAAGACAGGGCGAGAGAAAAACTGTTTTTT
TRBJ2-5,TRBV7-6,-,TRBD1,CASSTGQGGRGQYF,TGTGCCAGCAGCACGGGACAGGGTGGTAGAGGCCAGTACTTC
TRBJ2-1,TRBV27,-,TRBD2,CASSLGGLAGSYNEQFF,TGTGCCAGCAGTTTAGGGGGACTAGCGGGTTCCTACAATGAGCAGTTCTTC
TRBJ1-2,TRBV28,-,-,CASSFERNGYTF,TGTGCCAGCAGTTTTGAGAGGAACGGCTACACCTTC
TRBJ2-5,TRBV7-9,-,-,CASSPSGQETQYF,TGTGCCAGCAGTCCAAGCGGCCAAGAGACCCAGTACTTC
TRBJ1-1,TRBV6-5,-,-,CASTLGSWNTEAFF,TGTGCCAGCACCCTGGGTAGTTGGAACACTGAAGCTTTCTTT
TRBJ1-5,TRBV19,-,-,CASGPGNQPQHF,TGTGCCAGTGGTCCGGGGAATCAGCCCCAGCATTTT
TRBJ2-4,TRBV5-4,-,-,CASSWTAKNIQYF,TGTGCCAGCAGCTGGACAGCCAAAAACATTCAGTACTTC
TRBJ2-3,TRBV19,-,-,CASSSGPTSTDTQYF,TGTGCCAGTAGTAGCGGTCCCACTTCCACAGATACGCAGTATTTT
TRBJ1-1,TRBV5-1,-,TRBD1,CASRRDRGNTEAFF,TGCGCCAGCAGGAGGGACAGGGGGAACACTGAAGCTTTCTTT
TRBJ2-3,TRBV5-1,-,-,CASSFRGGTDTDTQYF,TGCGCCAGCAGCTTCCGGGGCGGGACAGACACAGATACGCAGTATTTT
TRBJ1-1,TRBV5-4,few,-,CASSLDAGDSEAFF,TGTGCCAGCAGCTTGGATGCGGGGGACTCTGAAGCTTTCTTT
TRBJ1-1,TRBV4-3,few,TRBD1,CASSQDRQGDRPFF,TGCGCCAGCAGCCAAGATCGACAGGGCGACCGTCCTTTCTTT
TRBJ1-1,TRBV5-4,-,-,CASSPGSQIPKNTEAFF,TGTGCCAGCAGCCCCGGGTCCCAGATCCCTAAGAACACTGAAGCTTTCTTT
TRBJ2-3,TRBV14,-,-,CASSGSGPRTDTQYF,TGTGCCAGCAGCGGATCGGGTCCCCGGACAGATACGCAGTATTTT
TRBJ2-1,TRBV10-1,-,TRBD2,CASWRGGGGLHEQFF,TGCGCCAGCTGGCGCGGGGGGGGCGGCCTCCATGAGCAGTTCTTC
TRBJ1-5,TRBV20-1,-,-,CSAGPNQPQHF,TGCAGTGCCGGGCCCAATCAGCCCCAGCATTTT
TRBJ2-7,TRBV28,-,TRBD1,CASSSPDRGSEQYF,TGTGCCAGCAGTTCACCTGACAGGGGAAGCGAGCAGTACTTC
TRBJ2-7,TRBV11-2,-,-,CASSLRVGRGAYEQYF,TGTGCCAGCAGCTTAAGGGTCGGGCGAGGGGCCTACGAGCAGTACTTC
TRBJ2-5,TRBV5-1,-,-,CASSFTEGVQETQYF,TGCGCCAGCAGCTTTACGGAGGGAGTACAAGAGACCCAGTACTTC
TRBJ2-7,TRBV28,-,TRBD1,CASRVGTGGNEQYF,TGTGCCAGCAGAGTCGGGACAGGGGGTAACGAGCAGTACTTC
TRBJ1-2,TRBV28,-,TRBD1,CASSSSGQGASGYTF,TGTGCCAGCAGTTCCTCAGGACAGGGGGCGAGTGGCTACACCTTC
TRBJ2-1,TRBV10-2,-,TRBD1,CASSDPGQISNEQFF,TGCGCCAGCAGTGACCCGGGACAGATTTCCAATGAGCAGTTCTTC
TRBJ2-7,TRBV2,-,TRBD1,CASRSGTGSYEQYF,TGTGCCAGCAGGTCCGGGACAGGGTCCTACGAGCAGTACTTC
TRBJ1-2,TRBV18,-,-,CASSPKESGGYTF,TGTGCCAGCTCACCGAAGGAAAGTGGGGGCTACACCTTC
TRBJ1-2,TRBV6-6,-,TRBD1,CASSYYGQGPNYGYTF,TGTGCCAGCAGTTACTACGGACAGGGCCCTAACTATGGCTACACCTTC
TRBJ1-2,TRBV6-5,once,TRBD1,CASRQGYEVYTF,TGTGCCAGCCGACAGGGCTATGAGGTCTACACCTTC
TRBJ1-1,TRBV5-1,-,-,CASSISTLNTEAFF,TGCGCCAGCAGTATCTCGACACTGAACACTGAAGCTTTCTTT
TRBJ1-4,TRBV6-1,-,TRBD1,CASSSQGQGSEKLFF,TGTGCCAGCAGTTCCCAGGGACAGGGCAGTGAAAAACTGTTTTTT
TRBJ2-6,TRBV5-1,-,-,CASSFTRSPSGANVLTF,TGCGCCAGCAGCTTTACTAGATCCCCCTCTGGGGCCAACGTCCTGACTTTC
TRBJ1-1,TRBV2,-,TRBD1,CASAPGQGAPYRNTEAFF,TGTGCCAGCGCCCCGGGACAGGGGGCCCCATACCGTAACACTGAAGCTTTCTTT
TRBJ1-1,TRBV10-3,few,TRBD1,CAIRGTGVTEAFF,TGTGCCATCAGGGGAACAGGGGTCACTGAAGCTTTCTTT
TRBJ2-1,TRBV7-9,-,-,CASSPRGTAYNEQFF,TGTGCCAGCAGCCCTCGCGGGACAGCCTACAATGAGCAGTTCTTC
TRBJ2-7,TRBV6-5,-,-,CASSYSGSGSPYEQYF,TGTGCCAGCAGTTACTCCGGTTCAGGTTCCCCCTACGAGCAGTACTTC
TRBJ2-5,TRBV7-2,-,-,CASSPGHLKETQYF,TGTGCCAGCAGCCCGGGACACCTTAAAGAGACCCAGTACTTC
TRBJ2-1,TRBV5-4,-,TRBD1,CASSWGQGYEQFF,TGTGCCAGCAGCTGGGGACAGGGATATGAGCAGTTCTTC